This entry describes one T cell receptor (beta chain). Its antigen is still unknown. The input lacks base qualities; no much larger clone sits a single base away. From the cysteine up to the phenylalanine, the CDR3 has a length of 15 residues. Only the CDR3 region is kept as DNA, spanning 45 bases read in frame from base 1. In the germline V gene, CDR1 corresponds to SGHRS and CDR2 to YFSETQ. V was cut back by 4 bases and J by 5 bases, leaving a gap of 18 bases between them. Collaborating institutions collected whole blood in K2EDTA tubes following their own protocols. For TCRbeta analysis, collaborator samples were shipped as frozen whole blood, as isolated PBMCs, or as DNA extracted from either sample type. This specimen comes from a study of blood T cell repertoires in COVID-19 (dated by TCRdb to 2020 to 2021). General notes on the study: Samples covering the acute and convalescent phases of COVID-19 were provided by collaborators in the United States, Italy and Spain. The dataset comprised deeply sampled blood TCRbeta repertoires from subjects exposed to, actively infected with, or recovered from COVID-19. Where HLA class I and class II types were available, the types were taken from metadata supplied by the sample provider, not from assay-based typing. The material from the prospective study consisted of cDNA or gDNA derived from T cells, B-cell-depleted T cells, or PBMCs. The repertoires were made available in a free public database intended to serve as a resource for research on the immune response to SARS-CoV-2. Samples came from the ongoing ImmuneRACE study (first 160 participants) plus 1,254 subjects from 6 global collaborators. Sample metadata almost always included a de-identified subject ID, COVID-19 status, age in years and sex.

TCRbeta CDR3 regions were amplified from genomic DNA by means of the immunoSEQ Assay, a bias-controlled multiplex PCR. Under the source paper's analysis protocol: Nucleated cell counts per sample were estimated from amplification of reference gene primers within the assay. To quantify the absolute abundance of each unique TCRbeta CDR3 rearrangement, sequence reads were collapsed and filtered. For each sample, productive Simpson clonality was calculated by taking the square root of Simpson's diversity index across productive rearrangements. TCRdb took over this immuneACCESS table, retaining in-frame rearrangements with V and J assigned. Such tables are incomplete; in checked studies, under half of the missing clones stem from an unresolved V gene, and the remainder is unexplained. The V and J calls and clone size come from that table; D and trimming were worked out from the DNA. Across this sample there are 120,000 to 150,000 clones, with roughly nine tenths seen only once. The biggest ten clones account for 1.5% to 2% of the sample.

Study-wide conclusions, independent of this receptor: The quantity of clinical and demographic metadata differed by source and by participant and was supplied without curation.

Sequenced: peripheral blood. This clonotype was sampled from a human donor in a cohort sampled during active COVID-19. The chain couples TRBV5-1 to TRBJ1-1; TRBD1 is perhaps the D gene, given 5 matching bases. CDR3 sequence: CASSPEQLGGTEAFF. The DNA reads as follows: TGCGCCAGCAGCCCCGAACAACTCGGGGGTACTGAAGCTTTCTTT.